This TCR beta chain was documented in a study of CXCR4 blockade with PD-1 therapy in pancreatic cancer. General study findings and limits: Intratumoral clonality (mean 0.14) exceeded healthy blood (less than 0.055) but did not track survival. Frequent tumor clones were encoded by many distinct rearrangements, suggesting shared antigens.

About this clone: Its antigen is not identified. An end of the junction differs from the germline gene, which may be a read error.

No neoadjuvant therapy was given before resection to the patients supplying these archived tumor blocks. The table came from immunoSEQ multiplex PCR; TCRdb's copy has only in-frame clones and leaves some out. This sample has several hundred clones, with 35% to 40% found just once. The CDR3 runs to 13 residues. CDR1 and CDR2 from the germline V gene are MDHEN and SYDVKM. The clonotype was recovered from a human donor with pancreatic ductal adenocarcinoma. Sequenced sample: tumor tissue. The chain recombines TRBV28 with TRBJ1-1; D gene unclear. CDR3 protein: CASNPPMNIEAFF. The DNA for the CDR3 is TGTGCCAGCAACCCGCCCATGAACATTGAAGCTTTCTTT.